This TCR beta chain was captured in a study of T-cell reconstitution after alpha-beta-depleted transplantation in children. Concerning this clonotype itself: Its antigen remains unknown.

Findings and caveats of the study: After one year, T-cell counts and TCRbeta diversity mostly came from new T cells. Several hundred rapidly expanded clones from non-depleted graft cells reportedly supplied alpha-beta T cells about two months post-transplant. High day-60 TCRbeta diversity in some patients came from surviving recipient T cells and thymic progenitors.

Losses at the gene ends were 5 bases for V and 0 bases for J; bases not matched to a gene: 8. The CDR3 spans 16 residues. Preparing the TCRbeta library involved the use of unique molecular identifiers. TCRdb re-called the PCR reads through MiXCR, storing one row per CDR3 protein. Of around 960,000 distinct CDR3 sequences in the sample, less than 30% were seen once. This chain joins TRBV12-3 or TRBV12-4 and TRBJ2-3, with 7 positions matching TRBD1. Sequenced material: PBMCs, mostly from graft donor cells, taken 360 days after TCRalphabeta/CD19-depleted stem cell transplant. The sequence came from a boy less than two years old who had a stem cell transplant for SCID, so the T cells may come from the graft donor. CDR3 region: CASSRPGQSSTDTQYF. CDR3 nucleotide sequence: TGTGCCAGCAGTCGACCGGGACAGTCCAGCACAGATACGCAGTATTTT.